These 9 T cell receptor beta chains were all obtained from the same sample, sequenced in a study of blood T cells in healthy people across ages (dated by TCRdb to the mid-2010s). Library preparation was by 5' RACE. The run used an Illumina HiSeq 2500. A second roughly 6 to 11 cycle PCR used a sample-barcoded 5' primer and a J-beta primer mix. Through fastp at Q25 and MiXCR, TCRdb rebuilt clones from the public reads, retaining in-frame beta chains. Each record represents a unique CDR3 protein, reported with the most common genes and DNA among its rows. The sample includes roughly 800,000 distinct CDR3 sequences, with 55% to 70% observed a single time. The ten largest make up roughly 22% of the sample. The sample was blood. These receptors came from a man aged 25 to 45 in good health.

The rearrangement joins TRBV7-9 to TRBJ2-5; the D is unclear. V shed 5 bases and J shed 5 bases, with 15 bases lying between them. Germline V gene sequence: CDR1 SEHNR, CDR2 FQNEAQ (reference sequence). The CDR3 spans 14 residues. The CDR3 sequence: CASSPLLTWETQYF. Written as DNA, the CDR3 is TGTGCCAGCAGCCCCCTTCTAACGTGGGAGACCCAGTACTTC. Full variable domain (missing parts from reference TRBV7-9 and TRBJ2-5): DTGVSQNPRHKITKRGQNVTFRCDPISEHNRLYWYRQTLGQGPEFLTYFQNEAQLEKSRLLSDRFSAERPKGSFSTLEIQRTEQGDSAMYLCASSPLLTWETQYFGPGTRLLVL.

The genes are TRBV7-2 and TRBJ2-7, with unresolved D. The CDR3 covers 14 residues. The germline CDR1 and CDR2 sequences are SGHTA and FQGNSA. V was pared by 5 bases and J by 5 bases, with 16 bases between. CDR3 region: CASSRYMVRDEQYF. DNA for the CDR3: TGTGCCAGCAGCCGCTACATGGTTAGGGACGAGCAGTACTTC. Combining the CDR3 with reference TRBV7-2 and TRBJ2-7 gives the whole variable domain GAGVSQSPSNKVTEKGKDVELRCDPISGHTALYWYRQSLGQGLEFLIYFQGNSAPDKSGLPSDRFSAERTGGSVSTLTIQRTQQEDSAVYLCASSRYMVRDEQYFGPGTRLTVT.

V is TRBV2 and J is TRBJ2-1, with a weak D call TRBD1 (7 bases). Germline V gene lookup returns CDR1 SNHLY and CDR2 FYNNEI. The length of the CDR3 is 16 residues. Trimming removed 3 bases from V and 8 bases from J, with 20 bases in between. DNA for the CDR3: TGTGCCAGCAGTGAGTGGGGAGGACAGGCTAATCATGAGCAGTTCTTC. Protein product: CASSEWGGQANHEQFF.

There are many counts of this clonotype. A much larger clone lies a single base off, so this may be a read error. The genes are TRBV29-1 and TRBJ2-5; TRBD1 might be the D (7 bases). CDR1 SQVTM and CDR2 ANQGSEA come from the germline V gene. The V and J ends lost 4 bases and 11 bases respectively, with 20 bases between them. The CDR3 runs to 13 residues. CDR3 nucleotides: TGCAGCGTTGGACAGGGAGGCTACAATGAGCAGTACTTC. Amino acid sequence: CSVGQGGYNEQYF.

As for this clonotype: One end of the junction varies from germline; a read error may be responsible. V usage is TRBV12-3 or TRBV12-4 and J usage is TRBJ2-3, with a tentative D call TRBD2 (5 bases). The CDR3 runs 13 residues. In nucleotides, the CDR3 is TGTACCAGCAGTTTAGCGTACACAGATACGCAGTATTTT. Protein: CTSSLAYTDTQYF.

This clonotype was counted only a few times. CDR3 amino acids: CASSYLASDNEQFF. The CDR3 DNA reads as TGTGCCAGCAGTTATCTCGCTAGCGACAATGAGCAGTTCTTC. The V and J genes are TRBV6-5 and TRBJ2-1; D possibly corresponds to TRBD2 (6 bases). Germline V gives CDR1 MNHEY, CDR2 SVGAGI. The CDR3 consists of 14 residues. The V gene lost 3 bases and the J gene lost 5 bases, with 11 bases spanning the gap.

CDR3: CASSQGAYSYEQYF. CDR3 sequence (DNA): TGTGCCAGCAGCCAGGGGGCCTACTCCTACGAGCAGTACTTC. This chain links TRBV13 with TRBJ2-7; 8 nucleotides align to TRBD1. The trim removed 5 bases at V and 0 bases at J, leaving 3 bases unmatched. Germline-derived CDR1 and CDR2 are PRHDT and FYEKMQ (reference sequence). The length of the CDR3 is 14 residues.

The chain has TRBV3-1 and TRBJ2-7; 7 bases agree with TRBD2. Losses at the gene ends were 0 bases for V and 7 bases for J; bases not matched to a gene: 18. This CDR3 is built from 18 residues. Germline CDR1 LGHDT, CDR2 YNNKEL (reference sequence). The DNA for the CDR3 is TGTGCCAGCAGCCAAGATCGAGTTAGCGGGTACTCGGGTGAAGAGCAGTACTTC. Translated, it gives CASSQDRVSGYSGEEQYF.

This clonotype appeared once. This chain uses TRBV6-5 with TRBJ2-5, with 8 bases fitting TRBD1. From germline, CDR1 is MNHEY and CDR2 SVGAGI. Trimming at V came to 0 bases and at J to 5 bases, leaving 8 bases not matched to a gene. The CDR3 spans 16 residues. The CDR3 coding sequence is TGTGCCAGCAGTTACTCGGGCGACAGGGGATGGGAGACCCAGTACTTC. Its translation is CASSYSGDRGWETQYF.